These 2 T cell receptor beta chains were sequenced from one sample in a study of blood T cell repertoires in COVID-19. Here immunoSEQ multiplex PCR was the method, and the copy in TCRdb shows in-frame clones only, minus some. The data show under 350,000 clones, with 85% seen just once and approximately 7.6% held by the top ten. Sample: peripheral blood. These receptors came from a human donor in a cohort sampled during active COVID-19.

This clone is a singleton in its sample. The chain joins TRBV6-4 to TRBJ2-3; 13 bases line up with TRBD2. There are 15 residues in the CDR3. Trimming took 7 bases from V and 4 from J; bases not matched to a gene: 5. Germline V gene data show CDR1 as MRHNA and CDR2 as SNTAGT. The DNA for the CDR3 is TGTGCCAGCAAGCTACTAGCGGGGGGGCCAGATACGCAGTATTTT. Amino acid sequence: CASKLLAGGPDTQYF.

The gene calls are TRBV19 and TRBJ1-5, with D uncertain. The CDR3 is 13 residues long. The germline V gene encodes CDR1 LNHDA and CDR2 SQIVND (reference sequence). Trimming left V 8 bases short and J 2 bases short, with 10 bases between. The CDR3 region has the DNA TGTGCCAGTGCCGAACACGGCAATCAGCCCCAGCATTTT. Amino acids: CASAEHGNQPQHF.